Listed below are T cell receptor beta chains from one sample, sequenced in a study of shared T cell receptors in the human thymus. Produced via immunoSEQ multiplex PCR; TCRdb's table is partial and in-frame only. The sample yields about 500,000 clones, more than 75% seen once. The data were also submitted as part of a second study, on human thymus T cells.

Specimen: thymocytes. The receptors were gathered from a boy under three years old with a congenital heart defect. Each CDR3 is given with its conserved first and last residue. D genes are given only for firm matches. Expanded clones get a size class; other rows say once, few or many, or leave the size out.

clone_size j_call cdr3_length d_call v_call cdr3_nt cdr3_aa
. TRBJ1-3 16 . TRBV11-3 TGTGCCAGCAGCTTAGTAGTCCAGTGGAGGGGAAACACCATATATTTT CASSLVVQWRGNTIYF
. TRBJ1-4 16 . TRBV5-5 TGTGCCAGCAGCTTGTACCCTAGGGAGTCTAATGAAAAACTGTTTTTT CASSLYPRESNEKLFF
. TRBJ2-5 13 . TRBV5-6 TGTGCCAGCAGCTTGGGCAGCCAAGAGACCCAGTACTTC CASSLGSQETQYF
. TRBJ1-5 17 TRBD1 TRBV6-1 TGTGCCAGCAGTGAGGACCGGACAGGGAAGGTGGGACAGCCCCAGCATTTT CASSEDRTGKVGQPQHF
. TRBJ2-1 14 . TRBV9 TGTGCCAGCGGCAGGGCCAGGGGATACAATGAGCAGTTCTTC CASGRARGYNEQFF
. TRBJ2-7 13 . TRBV6-1 TGTGCCAGCAATCGGGACAACTCCTACGAGCAGTACTTC CASNRDNSYEQYF
. TRBJ2-6 16 . TRBV29-1 TGCAGCGTTCGAAAACCCACATCCTCTGGGGCCAACGTCCTGACTTTC CSVRKPTSSGANVLTF
. TRBJ1-1 19 TRBD1 TRBV5-1 TGCGCCAGCAGCTTGGCCCTCCACAGGGGGCAAGGGTCGAACACTGAAGCTTTCTTT CASSLALHRGQGSNTEAFF
. TRBJ2-5 12 . TRBV6-6 TGTGCCTGCGCATGTAACCAAGAGACCCAGTACTTC CACACNQETQYF
few TRBJ2-2 16 . TRBV30 TGTGCCTGGACAACACAGGGACCCTCGAACACCGGGGAGCTGTTTTTT CAWTTQGPSNTGELFF
once TRBJ1-5 17 . TRBV2 TGTGCCAGCAGGGGGGCCCCCCTCGCCCTACTAGATCAGCCCCAGCATTTT CASRGAPLALLDQPQHF
. TRBJ1-5 14 . TRBV5-1 TGCGCCAGCACATGGAGAGGGTCCAATCAGCCCCAGCATTTT CASTWRGSNQPQHF
once TRBJ2-7 16 TRBD1 TRBV7-9 TGTGCCAGCAGTACATCCGGGACAGGGGAGGCCTACGAGCAGTACTTC CASSTSGTGEAYEQYF
once TRBJ2-3 16 TRBD2 TRBV29-1 TGCAGCGTTGTGGCTAGCGGCGTGGGAAGCACAGATACGCAGTATTTT CSVVASGVGSTDTQYF
. TRBJ2-3 17 TRBD2 TRBV5-1 TGCGCCAGCAGCTTGGCTCCTTCAGCGGGAGGCCCAGATACGCAGTATTTT CASSLAPSAGGPDTQYF